Presented here are 9 T cell receptor beta chains from one specimen sequenced in a study of blood T cell repertoires in COVID-19. Repertoires were generated with immunoSEQ multiplex PCR, while TCRdb's copy carries only in-frame clones and drops some. The sample holds fewer than 600,000 clones, about 91% seen once. The sequenced material came from peripheral blood. Receptor source: a man aged 18 to 30 with COVID-19, enrolled during active disease.

The chain couples TRBV5-1 to TRBJ2-7, with D maybe TRBD1 (6 bases). The CDR3 is made up of 14 amino acids. CDR1 is SGHRS and CDR2 is YFSETQ in the germline V gene. V shed 4 bases and J shed 1 base, with 12 bases lying between them. This chain's CDR3 is CASSLGTQSYEQYF. The CDR3 nucleotides read TGCGCCAGCAGCCTCGGGACACAGTCCTACGAGCAGTACTTC.

The chain links TRBV5-1 to TRBJ1-2; possibly TRBD1 for D (6 bases). V was cut by 4 bases and J by 8 bases, with 15 bases left in between. There are 13 residues in the CDR3. Germline CDR1 is SGHRS and CDR2 is YFSETQ. The CDR3 is CASSVSGARGYTF. CDR3 bases: TGCGCCAGCAGCGTGTCAGGGGCCAGGGGCTACACCTTC.

The gene calls are TRBV5-4 and TRBJ1-3; possible D gene TRBD1, 6 bases. Trimming cost V 4 bases and J 5 bases, with 13 bases left between them. This CDR3 region has 14 residues. The V gene's germline CDR1 is SGHNT and CDR2 YYREEE (reference sequence). Here the CDR3 reads CASSRDTSRNTIYF. The CDR3, as DNA: TGTGCCAGCAGCAGGGACACCAGTCGAAACACCATATATTTT. The full variable domain, in which reference TRBV5-4 and TRBJ1-3 provide the parts outside the CDR3, is ETGVTQSPTHLIKTRGQQVTLRCSSQSGHNTVSWYQQALGQGPQFIFQYYREEENGRGNFPPRFSGLQFPNYSSELNVNALELDDSALYLCASSRDTSRNTIYFGEGSWLTVV.

The rearrangement links TRBV11-2 to TRBJ2-5; D ambiguous. Germline V CDR1 and CDR2: SGHAT, FQNNGV. With 5 bases removed from V and 5 bases from J, the gap between germline ends came to 15 bases. This CDR3 spans 14 amino acids. The CDR3 here is CASSKQLIRETQYF. Here the CDR3 DNA reads TGTGCCAGCAGCAAGCAACTCATCCGGGAGACCCAGTACTTC.

This chain joins TRBV7-7 and TRBJ1-1, with D unclear. Germline V CDR1 and CDR2: SSHAT, FNYEAQ (reference sequence). Trimming removed 0 bases from V and 5 bases from J, with 10 bases in between. The CDR3 runs 14 residues. CDR3 protein: CASSLALVGTEAFF. CDR3 nucleotides: TGTGCCAGCAGCTTAGCGTTAGTCGGTACTGAAGCTTTCTTT. The complete variable domain, with remaining parts taken from reference TRBV7-7 and TRBJ1-1, reads GAGVSQSPRYKVTKRGQDVTLRCDPISSHATLYWYQQALGQGPEFLTYFNYEAQPDKSGLPSDRFSAERPEGSISTLTIQRTEQRDSAMYRCASSLALVGTEAFFGQGTRLTVV.

The J gene is TRBJ2-2, the V gene TRBV19, with D uncertain. The CDR3 is 13 amino acids. The germline V gene has CDR1 LNHDA and CDR2 SQIVND (reference sequence). V was trimmed by 9 bases and J by 1 base, leaving 9 bases between them. CDR3: CASKSRNTGELFF. CDR3 DNA: TGTGCCAGCAAGTCTAGGAACACCGGGGAGCTGTTTTTT.

This sequence joins TRBV12-5 and TRBJ1-1, with D unresolved. The ends were cut back, 2 bases at V and 1 base at J, with 5 bases in the middle. CDR1 and CDR2 (germline): LGHNT, FRNRAP. There are 13 residues in the CDR3. CDR3 in amino acids: CASGLTANTEAFF. The DNA of the CDR3 is TGTGCTAGTGGTTTGACAGCGAACACTGAAGCTTTCTTT.

This clone has just one count. The CDR3, as DNA: TGTGCCAGCAGTTTACTCGGCACTGAAGCTTTCTTT. It specifies CASSLLGTEAFF. The chain combines TRBV27 with TRBJ1-1; D is unresolved. The CDR3 covers 12 residues. Trimming took 2 bases from V and 4 from J, leaving 5 bases between them. Looked up from germline, CDR1 is MNHEY and CDR2 is SMNVEV (reference sequence).

This sequence joins TRBV24-1 and TRBJ2-2, with 12 bases lining up with TRBD2. V shed 2 bases and J 7 bases; nucleotides not matched to a gene: 1. The CDR3 is 15 amino acids. Germline V gene data show CDR1 as KGHDR and CDR2 as SFDVKD. The CDR3 region has the DNA TGTGCCACCAGTGATTGGACTAGCGGGGTCGGGGAGCTGTTTTTT. It specifies CATSDWTSGVGELFF.